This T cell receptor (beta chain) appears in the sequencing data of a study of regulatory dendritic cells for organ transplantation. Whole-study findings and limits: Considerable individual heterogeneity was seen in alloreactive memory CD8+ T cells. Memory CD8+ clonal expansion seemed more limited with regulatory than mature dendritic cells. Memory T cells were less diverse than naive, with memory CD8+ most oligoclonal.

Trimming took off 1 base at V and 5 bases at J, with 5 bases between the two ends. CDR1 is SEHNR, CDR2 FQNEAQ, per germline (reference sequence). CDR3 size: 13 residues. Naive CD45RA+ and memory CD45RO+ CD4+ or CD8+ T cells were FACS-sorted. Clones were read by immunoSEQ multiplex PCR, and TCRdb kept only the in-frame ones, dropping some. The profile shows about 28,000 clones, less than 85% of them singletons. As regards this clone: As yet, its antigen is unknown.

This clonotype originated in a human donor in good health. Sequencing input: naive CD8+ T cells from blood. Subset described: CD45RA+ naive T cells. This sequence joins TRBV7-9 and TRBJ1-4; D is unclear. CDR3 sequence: CASSLVVNEKLFF. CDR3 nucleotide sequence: TGTGCCAGCAGCTTAGTCGTAAATGAAAAACTGTTTTTT.